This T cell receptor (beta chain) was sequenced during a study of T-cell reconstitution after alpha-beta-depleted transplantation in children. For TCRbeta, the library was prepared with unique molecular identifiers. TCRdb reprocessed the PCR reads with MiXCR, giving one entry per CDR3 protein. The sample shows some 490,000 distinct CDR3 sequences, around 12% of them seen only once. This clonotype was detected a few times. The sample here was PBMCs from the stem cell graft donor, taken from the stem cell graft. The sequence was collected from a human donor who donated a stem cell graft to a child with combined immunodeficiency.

DNA of the CDR3: TGCGCCAGCAGCAGACGGGAGCCTGACAAAAACATTCAGTACTTC. The encoded protein is CASSRREPDKNIQYF. The chain has TRBV5-1 and TRBJ2-4, with D possibly matching TRBD2 (6 bases). V lost 4 bases and J 3 bases, leaving 14 bases between the germline ends. The CDR3 spans 15 residues. Germline loops: CDR1 SGHRS, CDR2 YFSETQ.